This TCR beta chain was sequenced during a study of cytomegalovirus exposure and HLA in healthy donors (dated by TCRdb to the late 2010s). With regard to the full study: An earlier analysis of roughly 500 of the donors reported about 280 Gb of sequence data and around 110 million unique TCR beta sequences obtained from roughly 170 million T cells. Approximately 300 gigabases of sequencing data and roughly 80 million unique TCR sequences made up an early release that covered some 640 HLA-typed donors. Of the 350 to 400 genotyped donors, 81% fell in the genetic ancestry cluster associated with self-reported Caucasian donors. The study was designed to test whether signatures of past pathogen exposure could be identified by cataloging public T cell receptors. Using immunosequencing, the study profiled T cell repertoires from 666 subjects and related those repertoires to cytomegalovirus serostatus. A separate validation cohort of about 110 different subjects was used in addition to the 666-subject first cohort. To predict cytomegalovirus infection status, the study brought together high-throughput TCR immunosequencing, statistical association of individual TCRs with disease status, and machine learning. In a later analysis, previously published TCR beta repertoires from 666 donors were re-analyzed and high-resolution HLA genotyping was added so that TCR occurrence patterns could be studied. The later analysis used no new phenotypic data to find candidate immune exposures, relying instead on TCR beta sequences and their occurrence across donors. An earlier analysis of 450 to 750 of the donors used high-throughput TCR beta sequencing to judge whether each TCR beta V gene segment behaved as functional or pseudogenic. Donor age, sex, ethnicity and CMV serostatus were compiled together with the repertoire data. A later genetic analysis used genome-wide SNP genotypes for about 55% of the 666 donors, treating that subset as a discovery cohort. All discovery cohort repertoires had been generated using a single sequencing platform. Class I and class II HLA loci were covered by the typing at four-digit resolution. Typing coverage varied by locus: 629-630 donors for A, B, C, DRB1 and DQB1; some 520 for DQA1; over 600 for DPA1; roughly 450 for DPB1. A handful of DR-DQ haplotypes were handled as single units for association and clustering because linkage in the cohort was strong. Among roughly 400 genotyped donors of the cohort, an average of around 240,000 unique TCR beta nucleotide sequences were sequenced per donor, 15% to 20% of them non-productive.

As regards this clone: Its antigen is unknown. The input lacks base qualities; no much larger clone sits a single base away.

What the authors observed across the whole study: A further reported finding was that TCR beta sequences accurately predicted the HLA-A and HLA-B alleles for most subjects in the first cohort. The classifier was reported to diagnose cytomegalovirus status with high specificity and sensitivity in both the original and validation cohorts. The presence/absence analyses assumed that sequencing depth was roughly uniform across donors, and that assumption may not be true. An association between a missense DCLRE1C variant and V-gene and J-gene trimming of TCR beta chains was found in a later genetic analysis and replicated in an independent cohort. For the cohort, immune exposure information was limited to CMV serostatus. Several of the top co-occurrence clusters appeared to be linked to parvovirus B19, influenza, CMV and Epstein-Barr virus, according to a later analysis. Linkage disequilibrium might explain the correlated functional status among segregating V segments, but an unknown experimental factor could not be ruled out. This cohort had only TCR beta chains sequenced, and the lack of alpha or paired-chain data limited which features could be detected. A later analysis found that most CMV-associated TCR beta chains appeared HLA-restricted, with HLA associations seemingly driven largely by CMV exposure. The earlier analysis of approximately 590 of the donors excluded 15 to 20 rarely observed V segments, including chromosome 9 orphons, because counts were too low. A cluster of highly shared sequence variants was judged likely to be a technical artifact of the sequencing pipeline. When HLA alleles, especially DR and DQ, strongly co-occurred, attributing TCR associations to individual alleles was difficult. The 87-base-pair reads could not distinguish some IMGT-functional V segments, including TRBV6-2 and TRBV6-3, so those segments were excluded. A total of around 150 TCR beta chains were listed by the study as associated with cytomegalovirus. A later analysis found that TCR association rates varied across HLA loci, with DRB1 alleles showing the most associated TCRs and HLA-C alleles the fewest. In vitro tests confirmed that a few of the cytomegalovirus-associated TCR beta chains recognize cytomegalovirus antigens. In an earlier analysis of approximately 590 of the donors, most TCR beta V segments appeared in productive rearrangements about 90% or about 30% of the time, broadly matching IMGT annotations. According to the authors, the approach could potentially be generalized to other disease states and immunological phenotypes. In a later analysis, HLA-associated TCR beta chains showed more clonal expansion and lower generation probabilities than non-associated chains that were equally common. Specific HLA alleles were associated with over 15,000 TCR beta sequences at a false discovery rate of 0.05 in a later analysis. Across donors, most TCR sequences were observed very rarely, whereas some public TCRs were present in many individuals. HLA typing was unavailable for some donors at each locus, so association tests used only the typed subset. In a later genetic analysis, fewer N-insertions in productive TCRs were reported among donors in an Asian-associated ancestry cluster than the approximately 670-donor mean.

The library was produced with the immunoSEQ multiplex PCR assay. For the multiplex PCR, a mixture combining 60 forward primers for TCR Vbeta segments and 13 reverse primers for TCR Jbeta segments was used. The CDR3 region of rearranged TCR beta genes was amplified from genomic DNA by a multiplex PCR assay. On the Illumina HiSeq System, the amplified TCR beta libraries were sequenced as 87-base-pair reads. The authors processed their data as follows. In a later analysis, some 80 million unique TCR beta chains were counted across the roughly 700 repertoires, and approximately 11 million of these chains were shared by at least two donors. To remove PCR and sequencing errors, raw reads were error-corrected and collapsed into unique sequences using a nearest-neighbor algorithm that merged closely related sequences. Alignment of CDR3 sequences to IMGT reference sequences was used to assign V, D and J gene segments. For a sequence to be retained, at least a six-nucleotide match to both a V gene segment and a J gene segment was required. A rearrangement counted as productive if the CDR3 had no stop codons and remained in frame with V and J, and every other rearrangement counted as non-productive. CDR3 was defined by IMGT convention, running from the second conserved V-encoded cysteine to the conserved J-encoded phenylalanine. The earlier analysis of about 500 of the donors excluded sequences that lacked an unambiguous match to a single V gene segment. An earlier analysis of some 610 of the donors called V segments functional above 56.7% productive rearrangements and segregating when the between-donor standard deviation exceeded 5%. A statistical classification framework was built for diagnosing cytomegalovirus status from the catalog of TCR beta chain sequences. A later analysis assigned V and J genes by comparing TCR nucleotide sequences with IMGT/GENE-DB human TR gene sequences. In a later analysis, CDR3 sequences and most-parsimonious VDJ recombination scenarios were assigned using the TCRdist pipeline. A later analysis defined each TCR beta chain by its CDR3 amino acid sequence plus V-gene family, and excluded reads lacking a unique V-gene family. To address suspected cross-contamination and a sequencing artifact, a later analysis removed under 600 highly shared, low-generation-probability nucleotide sequences. In a later analysis, a clonal expansion index was calculated for each public chain from normalized within-repertoire ranks of inferred template counts. A later analysis computed generation probabilities with a VDJ recombination model fitted to out-of-frame rearrangements, and checked the results against IGoR. In a later analysis, TCR-TCR, TCR-HLA and TCR-CMV co-occurrence was scored with hypergeometric tests, and a repertoire-size bias correction was applied to TCR pairs. To estimate false discovery rates, a later analysis permuted the HLA or CMV assignments 20 times. In a later analysis, co-occurring TCRs were grouped with DBSCAN, and TCRdist sequence similarity was added when clustering was performed within HLA-allele-positive subsets. Repertoires with fewer than 30,000 or more than 120,000 public chains were left out of co-occurrence clustering, as were five repertoires with anomalous nucleotide sharing. The source is immuneACCESS, and TCRdb retained only in-frame sequences with V and J called. Part of the clones is not carried over; for the studies checked, unresolved V genes explain less than half of this, and the remainder is unexplained. The DNA was the basis for D and trimming; V, J and clone size are from that table. This sample is represented by about 140,000 clones; roughly three quarters of them were singletons. Around 4.9% of the sample is taken by the ten largest.

The cohort consisted of some 670 healthy bone marrow donors. Cohort members were all nominally healthy when sampled, although unrecorded immune exposures were likely present. The donor tested CMV seronegative and was one of the 352 seronegative cohort members. A peripheral blood sample was provided by each donor, and peripheral blood mononuclear cells were used for TCR beta sequencing. Genomic DNA was extracted from the blood cell samples with the Qiagen DNeasy Blood Extraction Kit. Sequences WNHNN (CDR1) and SYGVQD (CDR2) are obtained from the germline V gene (reference sequence). V loses 7 bases, J loses 0 bases, and the germline ends lie 16 bases apart. Including the terminal cysteine and phenylalanine, the CDR3 comprises 16 residues. The entry retains the CDR3 DNA only, 48 bases that are in frame from base 1.

Sequencing used PBMCs. The rearranged segments are TRBV10-1 and TRBJ1-3, with TRBD1 tentatively as D gene (6 bases match). This receptor was taken from a male donor in good health and CMV-seronegative. The CDR3 region has the sequence CASKVGGDYSGNTIYF. The sequence in DNA is TGCGCCAGCAAGGTAGGGGGGGACTACTCTGGAAACACCATATATTTT.